A selection of T cell receptor beta chains follows, all from one sample in a study of cytomegalovirus exposure and HLA in healthy donors. The table came from immunoSEQ multiplex PCR; TCRdb's copy has only in-frame clones and leaves some out. The data contain 80,000 or so clones, 85% to 95% of them singletons. The sequenced material came from PBMCs. The receptor source for this set is a woman aged 18-29 years in good health and CMV-seronegative. The CDR3 runs from the conserved cysteine through the conserved F or W. Fields, in order: J gene, D gene, V gene, clone size, CDR3 DNA, CDR3 protein. The D gene is left open where the match is weak. The listing skips clone size in some rows; elsewhere it reads once, few, many or a size class.

>TRBJ2-7|TRBD2|TRBV30|NA
TGTGCCTGGAGTCCTATTCCGACTAGCGAAATCCACGAGCAGTACTTC
CAWSPIPTSEIHEQYF
>TRBJ2-1|TRBD2|TRBV9|NA
TGTGCCAGCAATTTTGGGACTAGCTATCTTCATGAGCAGTTCTTC
CASNFGTSYLHEQFF
>TRBJ1-5|NA|TRBV2|once
TGTGCCAGCAGTGTCGGTGGGGGGATGAGTCAGCCCCAGCATTTT
CASSVGGGMSQPQHF
>TRBJ2-5|TRBD1|TRBV5-1|NA
TGCGCCAGCAGCTCGTACAGGGGGCCCCAAGAGACCCAGTACTTC
CASSSYRGPQETQYF
>TRBJ2-1|NA|TRBV7-2|NA
TGTGCCAGCAGCTTCCTCCAAGACAGCTACAATGAGCAGTTCTTC
CASSFLQDSYNEQFF
>TRBJ1-2|TRBD1|TRBV25-1|NA
TGTGCCAGCAGAAAAGGACAGGGCTTTGGCTACACCTTC
CASRKGQGFGYTF
>TRBJ1-5|NA|TRBV15|NA
TGTGCCACCAGTCAGAAGTCAAATCAGCCCCAGCATTTT
CATSQKSNQPQHF
>TRBJ2-3|NA|TRBV5-4|once
TGTGCCGAACAGGACCCAGAACGCACAGATACGCAGTATTTT
CAEQDPERTDTQYF
>TRBJ2-7|TRBD2|TRBV28|once
TGTGCCAGCAGTTTATGGAGCGGGAGTTGGTCCTACGAGCAGTACTTC
CASSLWSGSWSYEQYF
>TRBJ1-4|TRBD1|TRBV19|once
TGTGCCAGTAGTAACAGGGGGCTCAGTGAAAAACTGTTTTTT
CASSNRGLSEKLFF
>TRBJ2-3|TRBD2|TRBV6-4|NA
TGTGCCAGCAGCACTAGCGGGGAGCCTTCAGATACGCAGTATTTT
CASSTSGEPSDTQYF
>TRBJ1-5|NA|TRBV6-5|NA
TGTGCCAGCAGTCCTGACGAGCGAAATCAGCCCCAGCATTTT
CASSPDERNQPQHF
>TRBJ1-2|NA|TRBV2|NA
TGTGCCAGCGCGGCACGCACCCTCTATGGCTACACCTTC
CASAARTLYGYTF
>TRBJ2-3|TRBD2|TRBV29-1|NA
TGCAGCGCTGCCACCGGGACTAGCAGCGCAGATACGCAGTATTTT
CSAATGTSSADTQYF
>TRBJ1-5|NA|TRBV6-5|NA
TGTGCCAGCAGTTACTCTTACAGGGCAGGGCAGCCCCAGCATTTT
CASSYSYRAGQPQHF
>TRBJ1-5|NA|TRBV5-6|NA
TGTGCCAGCAGCCGAGCAGGGTCTCAGCCCCAGCATTTT
CASSRAGSQPQHF
>TRBJ2-7|NA|TRBV9|NA
TGTGCCAGCAGCTCGAGGGAGGTGGATCTCGAGCAGTACTTC
CASSSREVDLEQYF
>TRBJ2-7|NA|TRBV5-1|NA
TGCGCCAGCAGCTTGGGCGGACAGACCTACGAGCAGTACTTC
CASSLGGQTYEQYF
>TRBJ2-2|NA|TRBV5-1|NA
TGCGCCAGCAGCCCGGCAGAGGGGGTCAATGCCGGGGAGCTGTTTTTT
CASSPAEGVNAGELFF
>TRBJ2-1|TRBD2|TRBV5-1|NA
TGCGCCAGCAGCTGGACTAGCGGGAGGGTCAATGAGCAGTTCTTC
CASSWTSGRVNEQFF
>TRBJ1-1|NA|TRBV11-2|NA
TGTGCCAGCAGCTTAGCTCCCGAGAGGAACACTGAAGCTTTCTTT
CASSLAPERNTEAFF
>TRBJ1-1|TRBD1|TRBV10-3|NA
TGTGCCATCAGACAGGGGGCCACTGAAGCTTTCTTT
CAIRQGATEAFF
>TRBJ2-7|NA|TRBV28|NA
TGTGCCAGCCAGAATCGGGACTCCTACGAGCAGTACTTC
CASQNRDSYEQYF
>TRBJ1-5|TRBD1|TRBV15|NA
TGTGCCACCAGCACCCGACGTGTACAGGGGGCTTCTCAGCCCCAGCATTTT
CATSTRRVQGASQPQHF
>TRBJ2-7|NA|TRBV2|NA
TGTGCCAGCAGTGGCGGGACGGGGTCCTACGAGCAGTACTTC
CASSGGTGSYEQYF
>TRBJ2-2|TRBD2|TRBV10-3|NA
TGTGCCATCAGTGCCCCAACTAGCGGGAGGGGTACCGGGGAGCTGTTTTTT
CAISAPTSGRGTGELFF
>TRBJ2-7|TRBD2|TRBV6-5|NA
TGTGCCAGCAGTTACTCAGAGCGGGATTTCTCCTACGAGCAGTACTTC
CASSYSERDFSYEQYF
>TRBJ2-7|NA|TRBV9|NA
TGTGCCAGCAGCGCTCTAGGGGTCTCCTACGAGCAGTACTTC
CASSALGVSYEQYF
>TRBJ1-1|NA|TRBV5-1|NA
TGCGCCAGCAGCCCGGACAGAATGAACACTGAAGCTTTCTTT
CASSPDRMNTEAFF